This TCR beta chain originates from a study of cytomegalovirus exposure and HLA in healthy donors. Notes on the study in general: Per a later analysis, about 15,000 TCR beta sequences showed association with HLA alleles at 0.05 false discovery rate. Association of a missense DCLRE1C variant with TCR beta V- and J-gene trimming was reported in a later analysis.

In the case of this clone: Its cognate antigen is unknown.

CDR3 length: 14 amino acids. V was pared by 6 bases and J by 0 bases, with 1 base of the junction left unmatched. Looked up from germline, CDR1 is MNHNS and CDR2 is SASEGT. Researchers ran the PCR with 60 Vbeta and 13 Jbeta primers. Sequenced by immunoSEQ multiplex PCR; TCRdb stores in-frame clones only, minus some. The sample consists of 140,000 or so clones, around 72% of them appearing once. Material: PBMCs. This TCR derives from a man aged 18 to 30 in good health and CMV-seropositive. V usage is TRBV6-1 and J usage is TRBJ1-2, with TRBD1 matching 10 bases. CDR3: CASRDRGPNYGYTF. Written as DNA, the CDR3 is TGTGCCAGCAGAGACAGGGGGCCTAACTATGGCTACACCTTC.